The T cell receptor beta chain described here comes from a study of T cell responses to AZD1222 COVID-19 vaccine. Overall study results and limits: Donors in the cohort were predominantly white British and more often female, and clonal diversity was possibly underestimated. The breadth and depth of Spike-specific TCRs increased once two AZD1222 doses had been given.

This table comes from immunoSEQ multiplex PCR, and its TCRdb copy is limited to in-frame clones, with some not included. Here the sample spans around 15,000 clones, about 88% being singletons. This clone was found once. Its antigen is as yet unknown. The CDR3 runs to 16 residues. The V gene's germline CDR1 is SNHLY and CDR2 FYNNEI. V gave up 6 bases and J gave up 7 bases, with 24 bases separating them. This sequence was found in an adult who received the AZD1222 COVID-19 vaccine. V gene TRBV2 combines with J gene TRBJ1-2, with D maybe TRBD1 (5 bases). Sequenced here: peripheral blood, sampled 28 days after the second AZD1222 dose. CDR3 sequence reads: CASRPGLDSAPAGYTF. As DNA, the CDR3 is TGTGCCAGCAGGCCGGGACTGGACTCGGCACCGGCTGGCTACACCTTC.